The 22 T cell receptor beta chains presented below share a single source sample, sequenced in a study of post-analysis software for immune sequencing data. The TCR beta cDNA libraries carried unique molecular identifiers. TCRdb passed the PCR reads through MiXCR, listing each CDR3 protein once. The sample gives about 210,000 distinct CDR3 sequences, 29% of which show up once; about 3.4% is in the top ten. What these receptors recognize is not known. Study-wide points: There were four or five TRBV segments more frequent in patients than controls, and TRBV5-6, TRBV5-1 and TRBV20-1 were among them.

Sequencing was done on a sample of blood. These receptors all stem from a girl aged 2 to 17 with multiple sclerosis.

This clonotype was observed at least ten times. This sequence joins TRBV3-1 and TRBJ2-7; no firm D call. The CDR3 runs 15 residues. Germline lookup yields CDR1 LGHDT and CDR2 YNNKEL (reference sequence). The ends were cut back, 4 bases at V and 4 bases at J, with 17 bases in the middle. The chain's CDR3 is CASSPSGSQTYEQYF. In nucleotides, the CDR3 is TGTGCCAGCAGCCCATCGGGTTCACAGACTTACGAGCAGTACTTC.

This clonotype has ten or more counts. The chain carries TRBV12-3 or TRBV12-4 and TRBJ2-7; 7 positions agree with TRBD2. V trimming: 5 bases; J trimming: 0 bases; junction bases outside the gene matches: 7. There are 15 residues in the CDR3. The CDR3 region has the DNA TGTGCCAGCAGTCTATCAGCGGGAAACTCCTACGAGCAGTACTTC. Translation: CASSLSAGNSYEQYF.

This clonotype was seen a handful of times. A read error may explain this, as a much larger clone is one base away. V is TRBV6-5 and J is TRBJ2-3; 10 bases map to TRBD2. The germline V gene encodes CDR1 MNHEY and CDR2 SVGAGI. With V trimmed by 7 bases and J by 2 bases, 9 bases remained unmatched. The CDR3 consists of 16 residues. In DNA form, the CDR3 reads TGTGCCAGCACCCCATCTCTAGCGGGGGTCACAGATACGCAGTATTTT. This translates into CASTPSLAGVTDTQYF.

This clonotype has at least ten counts. J is TRBJ2-1 and V is TRBV29-1; 9 nucleotides align to TRBD1. The germline gives CDR1 SQVTM, CDR2 ANQGSEA. After removal of 1 base from V and 2 bases from J, the junction contained 3 bases not matched to a gene. The CDR3 length is 15 residues. This CDR3 is CSVEGTGVTYNEQFF. CDR3 sequence (DNA): TGCAGCGTTGAAGGGACAGGGGTAACCTACAATGAGCAGTTCTTC.

This clonotype was picked up many times. The J gene is TRBJ2-3, the V gene TRBV11-2; D is uncertain. The CDR3 totals 13 residues. CDR1 and CDR2 (germline): SGHAT, FQNNGV. The V end was cut by 2 bases, the J end by 2 bases, with 5 bases between. The CDR3 DNA sequence: TGTGCCAGCAGCTTATATCTCACAGATACGCAGTATTTT. Translating gives CASSLYLTDTQYF.

As to this clonotype: A read error is possible here, since a much larger clone lies one base away. The chain couples TRBV20-1 to TRBJ2-5; 10 nucleotides line up with TRBD1. The DNA end is a closer match to TRBJ2-7, so the J assignment may be wrong. The CDR3 sequence is 13 residues long. Germline V gives CDR1 DFQATT, CDR2 SNEGSKA (reference sequence). CDR3 loop: CGARRQGADEQYF. CDR3 coding DNA: TGCGGTGCTCGCAGACAGGGGGCGGACGAGCAGTACTTC.

This clonotype was detected ten times or more. This chain joins TRBV29-1 and TRBJ2-1, with 9 nucleotides matching TRBD2. The CDR3 runs to 15 residues. CDR1 SQVTM and CDR2 ANQGSEA come from the germline V gene. V was pared by 6 bases and J by 8 bases, with 14 bases of the junction left unmatched. The CDR3 reads CSVLGAGGPSDEQFF. For the CDR3, the DNA is TGCAGCGTCCTGGGGGCGGGAGGGCCGTCTGATGAGCAGTTCTTC.

This clonotype showed up just a few times. The chain uses TRBV5-1 and TRBJ2-6; 7 bases line up with TRBD1. Germline V gene lookup returns CDR1 SGHRS and CDR2 YFSETQ. V lost 0 bases, J lost 1 base, and 1 base stayed unmatched. This CDR3 is built from 16 residues. In nucleotides, the CDR3 is TGCGCCAGCAGCTTGGGACAGGGTTCTGGGGCCAACGTCCTGACTTTC. This encodes CASSLGQGSGANVLTF.

The sample holds many counts of this clonotype. This chain uses TRBV29-1 with TRBJ2-3; 7 positions agree with TRBD2. Germline values: CDR1 SQVTM, CDR2 ANQGSEA. Germline trimming cut 7 bases from V and 2 bases from J; bases unmatched to any gene: 15. This CDR3 has 16 amino acids. The CDR3 nucleotides read TGCAGCGCCCGAGCGTTGGGCGGGGGAGTCACAGATACGCAGTATTTT. Translated, it gives CSARALGGGVTDTQYF.

V is TRBV20-1 and J is TRBJ2-7; no clear D. The ends were cut back, 5 bases at V and 7 bases at J, with 18 bases in the middle. The germline V gene encodes CDR1 DFQATT and CDR2 SNEGSKA (reference sequence). The CDR3 is made up of 13 amino acids. The CDR3 region has the DNA TGCAGTGCTTATCGGAGCCAAAACAATGAGCAGTACTTC. It translates to CSAYRSQNNEQYF.

In this sample, this clonotype turned up many times. V usage is TRBV20-1 and J usage is TRBJ2-5, with 7 positions matching TRBD2. The V segment lost 1 base and the J segment 5 bases; nucleotides outside the gene matches: 1. CDR3 size: 12 residues. Looked up from germline, CDR1 is DFQATT and CDR2 is SNEGSKA (reference sequence). The CDR3 here is CSARAGGETQYF. The CDR3 DNA follows: TGCAGTGCTAGAGCCGGGGGGGAGACCCAGTACTTC.

This clonotype was seen many times. This chain links TRBV28 with TRBJ2-6; D unresolved. V was trimmed by 3 bases and J by 4 bases, leaving 10 bases between them. CDR1 MDHEN and CDR2 SYDVKM come from the germline V gene. The CDR3 consists of 15 residues. The CDR3 reads CASSFWGPGANVLTF. CDR3 DNA sequence: TGTGCCAGCAGTTTTTGGGGTCCCGGGGCCAACGTCCTGACTTTC.

V and J are TRBV28 and TRBJ1-5; the D gene is possibly TRBD1 (5 bases). V dropped 7 bases and J dropped 4 bases, with 11 bases sitting between them. Per germline, CDR1 MDHEN and CDR2 SYDVKM. The CDR3 is made up of 13 amino acids. The DNA of the CDR3 is TGTGCCAGCACCCTGACAGTAAATCAGCCCCAGCATTTT. Its protein product is CASTLTVNQPQHF.

This clonotype was counted only a few times. This sequence joins TRBV2 and TRBJ1-2; D gene ambiguous. V was clipped by 3 bases and J by 4 bases, with 9 bases between them. The CDR3 has 13 residues. The germline gives CDR1 SNHLY, CDR2 FYNNEI. The CDR3 DNA is TGTGCCAGCAGTGACCAGTCCGGCTATGGCTACACCTTC. Its protein is CASSDQSGYGYTF.

This clonotype was detected ten times or more. V is TRBV12-3 or TRBV12-4 and J is TRBJ1-5; D not resolved. This CDR3 contains 14 residues. Trimming took off 8 bases at V and 2 bases at J, with 13 bases between the two ends. The CDR3 loop reads CASGRMGGNQPQHF. CDR3 coding DNA: TGTGCCAGCGGCAGAATGGGAGGCAATCAGCCCCAGCATTTT.

Worth noting for this clonotype: A much more abundant neighbour one base away suggests this may be a read error. In DNA form, the CDR3 reads TGTGCCAACAGTTCCGACGGAAACTACGAGCAGTACTTC. As protein: CANSSDGNYEQYF. The chain couples TRBV12-3 or TRBV12-4 to TRBJ2-7; D gene unclear. This CDR3 contains 13 residues.

This clonotype was observed a few times. This chain joins TRBV18 and TRBJ2-3; D is unclear. The CDR3 contains 14 residues. Looked up from germline, CDR1 is KGHSH and CDR2 is LQKENI. Trimming left V 2 bases short and J 1 base short, with 7 bases between. CDR3 DNA sequence: TGTGCCAGCTCACCAGAAAGGGGCACAGATACGCAGTATTTT. The encoded protein is CASSPERGTDTQYF.

With respect to this clonotype: A read error may be the cause here, since a much bigger clone is one base away. The rearrangement links TRBV20-1 to TRBJ2-3, with D uncertain. Germline V CDR1 and CDR2: DFQATT, SNEGSKA (reference sequence). There are 11 residues in the CDR3. CDR3 coding DNA: TGCAGGGCTAGTGGCCCACGTACGCAGTATTTT. As protein: CRASGPRTQYF.

The chain is built from TRBV11-2 and TRBJ2-7; D is undetermined. The V end lost 2 bases, the J end lost 2 bases, and 16 bases lay between the germline ends. CDR3 length equals 16 residues. CDR1 is SGHAT and CDR2 is FQNNGV in the germline V gene. The CDR3 nucleotides read TGTGCCAGCAGCTTATATGGGTCGCAGGAGACCTACGAGCAGTACTTC. It specifies CASSLYGSQETYEQYF.

As for this clonotype: Being one base from a much bigger clone, this may be a read error. The chain joins TRBV10-3 to TRBJ2-5; weak D call: TRBD1 (6 bases). Trimming left V 6 bases short and J 7 bases short, with 18 bases between. The CDR3 runs to 14 residues. Germline-derived CDR1 and CDR2 are ENHRY and SYGVKD. CDR3 DNA: TGTGCCATCAGGGAAGGGACATCCGGCGGGACCCAGTACTTC. Encoded protein: CAIREGTSGGTQYF.

This clonotype showed up just a few times. This chain joins TRBV6-5 and TRBJ1-6; the D is unclear. V dropped 3 bases and J dropped 8 bases, with 5 bases sitting between them. CDR1 is MNHEY and CDR2 is SVGAGI in the germline V gene. The CDR3 loop spans 12 amino acids. Written as DNA, the CDR3 is TGTGCCAGCAGTTATCTTCATTCACCCCTCCACTTT. Amino acids: CASSYLHSPLHF.

The rearrangement links TRBV5-1 to TRBJ2-1, with 8 bases identical to TRBD2. J lost 7 bases, V lost 1 base, and 7 bases had no gene match. Germline loops: CDR1 SGHRS, CDR2 YFSETQ. The CDR3 runs to 15 residues. DNA for the CDR3: TGCGCCAGCAGCTTGTCGGGACTAGATTTGAATGAGCAGTTCTTC. Translated: CASSLSGLDLNEQFF.